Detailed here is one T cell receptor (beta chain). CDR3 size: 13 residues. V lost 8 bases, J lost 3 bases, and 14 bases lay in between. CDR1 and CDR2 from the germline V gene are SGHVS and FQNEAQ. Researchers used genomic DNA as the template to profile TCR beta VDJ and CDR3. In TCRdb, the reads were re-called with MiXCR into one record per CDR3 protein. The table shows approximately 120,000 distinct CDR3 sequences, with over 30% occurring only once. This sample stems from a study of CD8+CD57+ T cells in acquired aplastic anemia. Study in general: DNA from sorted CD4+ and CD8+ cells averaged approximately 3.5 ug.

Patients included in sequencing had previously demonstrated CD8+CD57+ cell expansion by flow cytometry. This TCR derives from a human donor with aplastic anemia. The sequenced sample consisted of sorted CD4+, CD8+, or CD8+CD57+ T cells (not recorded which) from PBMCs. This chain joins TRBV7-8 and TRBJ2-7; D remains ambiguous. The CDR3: CASSDRALYEQYF. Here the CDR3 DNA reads TGTGCCAGCTCCGACCGGGCTCTCTACGAGCAGTACTTC. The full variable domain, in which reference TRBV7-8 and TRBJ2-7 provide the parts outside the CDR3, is GAGVSQSPRYKVAKRGQDVALRCDPISGHVSLFWYQQALGQGPEFLTYFQNEAQLDKSGLPSDRFFAERPEGSVSTLKIQRTQQEDSAVYLCASSDRALYEQYFGPGTRLTVT.